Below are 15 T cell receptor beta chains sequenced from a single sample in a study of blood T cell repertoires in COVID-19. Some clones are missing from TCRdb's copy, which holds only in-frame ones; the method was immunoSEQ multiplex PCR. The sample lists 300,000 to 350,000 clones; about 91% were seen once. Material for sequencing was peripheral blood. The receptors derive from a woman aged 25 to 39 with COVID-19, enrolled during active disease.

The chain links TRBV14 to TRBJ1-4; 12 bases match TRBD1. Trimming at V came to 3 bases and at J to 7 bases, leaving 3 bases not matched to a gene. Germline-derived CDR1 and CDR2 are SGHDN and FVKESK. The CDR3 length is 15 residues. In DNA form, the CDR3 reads TGTGCCAGCAGCCACCTGGGACAGGGGGCTGAAAAACTGTTTTTT. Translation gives CASSHLGQGAEKLFF.

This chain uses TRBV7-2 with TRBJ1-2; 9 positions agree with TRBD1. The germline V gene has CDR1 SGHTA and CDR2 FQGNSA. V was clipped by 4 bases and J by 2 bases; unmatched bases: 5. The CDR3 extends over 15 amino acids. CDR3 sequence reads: CASSSDRGRNYGYTF. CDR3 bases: TGTGCCAGCAGCTCGGACAGGGGAAGGAACTATGGCTACACCTTC.

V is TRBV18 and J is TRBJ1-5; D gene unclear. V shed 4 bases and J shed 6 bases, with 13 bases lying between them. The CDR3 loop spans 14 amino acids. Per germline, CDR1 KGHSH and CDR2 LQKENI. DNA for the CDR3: TGTGCCAGCTCACTCCAGACGGAGACTCAGCCCCAGCATTTT. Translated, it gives CASSLQTETQPQHF.

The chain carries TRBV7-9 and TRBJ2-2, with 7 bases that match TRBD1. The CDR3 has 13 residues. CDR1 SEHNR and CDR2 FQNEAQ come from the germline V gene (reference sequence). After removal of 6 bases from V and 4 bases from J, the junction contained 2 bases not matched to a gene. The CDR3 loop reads CASSDRVTGELFF. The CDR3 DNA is TGTGCCAGCAGTGACAGGGTCACCGGGGAGCTGTTTTTT.

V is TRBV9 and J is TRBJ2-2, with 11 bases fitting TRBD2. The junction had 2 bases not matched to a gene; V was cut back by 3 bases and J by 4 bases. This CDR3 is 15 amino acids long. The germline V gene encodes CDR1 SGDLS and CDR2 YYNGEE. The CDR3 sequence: CASSAGTSGTGELFF. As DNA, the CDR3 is TGTGCCAGCAGCGCCGGGACTAGCGGCACCGGGGAGCTGTTTTTT.

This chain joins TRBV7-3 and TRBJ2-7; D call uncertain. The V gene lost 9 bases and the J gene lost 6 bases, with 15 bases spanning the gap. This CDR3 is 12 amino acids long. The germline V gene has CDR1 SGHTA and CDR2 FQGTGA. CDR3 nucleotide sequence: TGTGCCAGAAGTCTTTCTCTAAGCGAGCAGTACTTC. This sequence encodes CARSLSLSEQYF.

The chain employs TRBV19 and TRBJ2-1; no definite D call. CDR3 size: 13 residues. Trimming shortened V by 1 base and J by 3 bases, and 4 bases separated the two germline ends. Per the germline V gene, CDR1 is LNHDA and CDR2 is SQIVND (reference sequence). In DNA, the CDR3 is TGTGCCAGTAGTATAGCAGGCTACAATGAGCAGTTCTTC. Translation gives CASSIAGYNEQFF.

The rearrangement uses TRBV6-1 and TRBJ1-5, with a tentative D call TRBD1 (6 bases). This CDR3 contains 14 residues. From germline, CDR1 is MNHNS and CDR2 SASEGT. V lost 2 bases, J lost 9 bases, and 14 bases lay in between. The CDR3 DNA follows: TGTGCCAGCAGTGAAACGGGGACACTTCGGCCCCAGCATTTT. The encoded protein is CASSETGTLRPQHF.

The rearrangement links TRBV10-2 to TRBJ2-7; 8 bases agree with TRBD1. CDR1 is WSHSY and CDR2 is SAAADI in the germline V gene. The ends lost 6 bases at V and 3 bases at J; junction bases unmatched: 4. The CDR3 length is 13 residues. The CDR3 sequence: CASRPGQGYEQYV. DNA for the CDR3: TGCGCCAGCAGGCCTGGACAGGGCTACGAGCAGTACGTC.

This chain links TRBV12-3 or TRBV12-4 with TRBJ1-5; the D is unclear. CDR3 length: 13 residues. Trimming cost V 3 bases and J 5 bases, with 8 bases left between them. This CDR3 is CASSFGIHQPQHF. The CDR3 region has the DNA TGTGCCAGCAGTTTCGGGATCCATCAGCCCCAGCATTTT.

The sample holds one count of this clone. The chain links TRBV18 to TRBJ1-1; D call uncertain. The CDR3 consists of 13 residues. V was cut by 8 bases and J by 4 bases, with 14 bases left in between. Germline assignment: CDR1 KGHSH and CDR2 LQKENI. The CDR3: CASRPGVSTEAFF. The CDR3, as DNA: TGTGCCAGCCGACCGGGAGTAAGCACTGAAGCTTTCTTT. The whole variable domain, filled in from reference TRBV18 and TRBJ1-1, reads NAGVMQNPRHLVRRRGQEARLRCSPMKGHSHVYWYRQLPEEGLKFMVYLQKENIIDESGMPKERFSAEFPKEGPSILRIQQVVRGDSAAYFCASRPGVSTEAFFGQGTRLTVV.

CDR3 protein: CASSQDQGLGGNTIYF. The CDR3 DNA reads TGTGCCAGCAGCCAAGATCAGGGGCTAGGAGGAAACACCATATATTTT. V gene TRBV4-2 combines with J gene TRBJ1-3; perhaps TRBD1 as D (6 bases). From germline, CDR1 is LGHNA and CDR2 YNFKEQ. V lost 0 bases and J lost 4, with 13 bases in between. The CDR3 contains 16 residues.

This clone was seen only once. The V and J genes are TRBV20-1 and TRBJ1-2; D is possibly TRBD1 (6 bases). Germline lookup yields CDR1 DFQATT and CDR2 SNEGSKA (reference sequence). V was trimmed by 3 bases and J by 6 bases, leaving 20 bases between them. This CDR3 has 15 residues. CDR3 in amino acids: CSASPRGAGDDGYTF. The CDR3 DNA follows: TGCAGTGCTAGTCCGCGGGGGGCGGGGGATGATGGCTACACCTTC.

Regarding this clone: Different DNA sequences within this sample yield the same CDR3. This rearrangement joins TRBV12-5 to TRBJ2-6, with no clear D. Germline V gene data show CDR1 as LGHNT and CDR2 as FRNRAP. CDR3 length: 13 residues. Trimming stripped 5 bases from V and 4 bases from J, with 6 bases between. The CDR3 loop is CASGRSGANVLTF. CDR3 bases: TGTGCTAGTGGTCGTTCCGGGGCCAACGTCCTGACTTTC.

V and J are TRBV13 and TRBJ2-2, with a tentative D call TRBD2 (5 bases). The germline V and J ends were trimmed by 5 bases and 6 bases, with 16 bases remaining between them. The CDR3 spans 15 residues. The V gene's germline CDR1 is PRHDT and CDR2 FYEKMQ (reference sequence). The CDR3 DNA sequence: TGTGCCAGCAGCCGCCGGCGGGCTTCGGCCGGGGAGCTGTTTTTT. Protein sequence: CASSRRRASAGELFF.